This T cell receptor beta chain is drawn from a study of tumor T cells in aggressive B-cell lymphoma. Profiling relied on immunoSEQ multiplex PCR, and the TCRdb table lists in-frame clones only, not all of them. This sample has about 9,900 clones; 85% occur once, and the top ten carry approximately 4.3%. CDR3 length equals 13 residues. Germline CDR1 LNHDA, CDR2 SQIVND (reference sequence). The V gene lost 7 bases and the J gene lost 1 base, with 11 bases spanning the gap. This chain links TRBV19 with TRBJ2-7; TRBD1 is a possible D gene (6 bases). The sequence was collected from an adult with diffuse large B cell lymphoma. The sequenced sample consisted of tumor tissue. The DNA of the CDR3 is TGTGCCAGTAACGGGCAGGGGTCCTACGAGCAGTACTTC. It translates to CASNGQGSYEQYF.